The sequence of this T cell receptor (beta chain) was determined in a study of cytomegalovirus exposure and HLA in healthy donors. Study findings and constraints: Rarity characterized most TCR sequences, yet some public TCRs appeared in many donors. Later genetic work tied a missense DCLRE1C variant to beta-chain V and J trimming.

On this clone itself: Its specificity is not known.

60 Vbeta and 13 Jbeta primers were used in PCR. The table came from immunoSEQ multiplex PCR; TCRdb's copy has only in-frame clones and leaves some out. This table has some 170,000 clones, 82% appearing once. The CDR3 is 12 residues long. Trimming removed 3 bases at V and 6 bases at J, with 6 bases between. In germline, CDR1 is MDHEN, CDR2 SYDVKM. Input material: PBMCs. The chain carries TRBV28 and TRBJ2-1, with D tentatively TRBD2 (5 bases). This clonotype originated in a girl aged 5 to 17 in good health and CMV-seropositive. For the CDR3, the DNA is TGTGCCAGCAGTTTTGGGAGCAATGAGCAGTTCTTC. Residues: CASSFGSNEQFF.